These 16 T cell receptor beta chains originate from one sample sequenced in a study of cytomegalovirus exposure and HLA in healthy donors. With 60 Vbeta and 13 Jbeta primers, the PCR was carried out. This table comes from immunoSEQ multiplex PCR, and its TCRdb copy is limited to in-frame clones, with some not included. The data contain 110,000 to 150,000 clones, about 8.9% of them seen just once; the ten biggest clones take up approximately 1.9%. Sequencing input: PBMCs. Source of these receptors: a man aged 50-60 years in good health and CMV-seronegative.

Comments on this clone: It is likely a read error, because the conserved phenylalanine at the end of the CDR3 is missing. The V gene is TRBV5-4, the J gene TRBJ1-2; TRBD1 aligns across 8 bases. CDR1 SGHNT and CDR2 YYREEE come from the germline V gene (reference sequence). V trimming: 4 bases; J trimming: 8 bases; junction bases outside the gene matches: 19. The CDR3 is 17 amino acids. CDR3 in DNA: TGTGCCAGCAGCCAGGGGCCGACAGGGGCCCTCATCGGGGGCTACACCGTC. Protein: CASSQGPTGALIGGYTV.

This clone showed up just a few times. Written as DNA, the CDR3 is TGTGCCAGCAGTTTGGGGGCCGGGGACAGGAGATATGGCTACACCTTC. It specifies CASSLGAGDRRYGYTF. V and J are TRBV27 and TRBJ1-2, with 8 nucleotides matching TRBD1. V was pared by 3 bases and J by 5 bases, with 11 bases of the junction left unmatched. This CDR3 spans 16 amino acids. Per the germline V gene, CDR1 is MNHEY and CDR2 is SMNVEV (reference sequence).

This clone showed up just a few times. The V gene is TRBV30, the J gene TRBJ1-4, with 10 bases that match TRBD1. Germline V lookup: CDR1 GTSNPN, CDR2 SVGIG (reference sequence). V lost 0 bases to trimming and J lost 6 bases; unmatched junction nucleotides: 7. The CDR3 is 16 amino acids. This CDR3 reads CAWSVTPGQGHEKLFF. CDR3 sequence (DNA): TGTGCCTGGAGTGTTACACCGGGACAGGGGCATGAAAAACTGTTTTTT.

This chain uses TRBV9 with TRBJ2-3; D not resolved. The CDR3 is 15 amino acids. From germline, CDR1 is SGDLS and CDR2 YYNGEE. V lost 2 bases and J 0 bases, leaving 10 bases between the germline ends. The CDR3 DNA follows: TGTGCCAGCAGCGTTTCTCTAACTAGCACAGATACGCAGTATTTT. This translates into CASSVSLTSTDTQYF.

The rearrangement joins TRBV7-3 to TRBJ2-2; 9 nucleotides line up with TRBD1. From germline, CDR1 is SGHTA and CDR2 FQGTGA. The length of the CDR3 is 15 residues. V was pared by 0 bases and J by 6 bases, with 2 bases of the junction left unmatched. As DNA, the CDR3 is TGTGCCAGCAGCTTAACGGGACAGGGAGCCGGGGAGCTGTTTTTT. It codes for CASSLTGQGAGELFF. Full variable domain (remainder filled in from reference TRBV7-3 and TRBJ2-2): GAGVSQTPSNKVTEKGKYVELRCDPISGHTALYWYRQSLGQGPEFLIYFQGTGAADDSGLPNDRFFAVRPEGSVSTLKIQRTERGDSAVYLCASSLTGQGAGELFFGEGSRLTVL.

There are a few counts of this clone. CDR3 protein: CAWSRAGQGLGDEQYF. The CDR3 DNA is TGTGCCTGGAGTCGTGCGGGACAGGGGCTTGGGGACGAGCAGTACTTC. The V call is TRBV30, the J call TRBJ2-5; 10 bases match TRBD1. The end of the DNA fits TRBJ2-7 better, so the J call may be wrong. The germline gives CDR1 GTSNPN, CDR2 SVGIG (reference sequence). This CDR3 comprises 16 residues.

The chain couples TRBV15 to TRBJ1-5; 8 bases map to TRBD1. This CDR3 is built from 14 residues. Germline values: CDR1 LNHNV, CDR2 YYDKDF (reference sequence). With 2 bases clipped from V and 7 bases from J, the junction kept 4 bases outside the gene matches. The CDR3 loop reads CATSRKQGGQPQHF. The DNA of the CDR3 is TGTGCCACCAGCAGAAAACAGGGGGGACAGCCCCAGCATTTT.

This clone showed up just a few times. The V call is TRBV4-1, the J call TRBJ1-5; D might be TRBD1 (6 bases). Germline V gives CDR1 MGHRA, CDR2 YSYEKL. This CDR3 is built from 18 residues. Trimming took off 2 bases at V and 2 bases at J, with 19 bases between the two ends. CDR3 coding DNA: TGCGCCAGCAGCCAACCTTATCAGGGGCCCGGAGGCAATCAGCCCCAGCATTTT. As protein: CASSQPYQGPGGNQPQHF.

The chain combines TRBV5-1 with TRBJ2-7; D remains unclear. V dropped 3 bases and J dropped 2 bases, with 3 bases sitting between them. There are 11 residues in the CDR3. The V gene's germline CDR1 is SGHRS and CDR2 YFSETQ. The CDR3 nucleotides read TGCGCCAGCAGCTCGGCCTACGAGCAGTACTTC. Protein product: CASSSAYEQYF.

The chain has TRBV19 and TRBJ2-1, with D tentatively TRBD2 (7 bases). V lost 3 bases, J lost 4 bases, and 13 bases lay in between. CDR1 and CDR2 (germline): LNHDA, SQIVND (reference sequence). The CDR3 sequence is 15 residues long. For the CDR3, the DNA is TGTGCCAGTAGTATTCAAGCGGGGACATACAATGAGCAGTTCTTC. Its translation: CASSIQAGTYNEQFF.

This chain uses TRBV6-1 with TRBJ2-2; 10 nucleotides agree with TRBD1. The length of the CDR3 is 17 residues. Germline CDR1 MNHNS, CDR2 SASEGT. The ends lost 4 bases at V and 5 bases at J; junction bases unmatched: 10. CDR3 DNA: TGTGCCAGCAGTGCCTCGACAGGGGGCGGATGGACCGGGGAGCTGTTTTTT. This translates into CASSASTGGGWTGELFF.

The chain is built from TRBV6-1 and TRBJ2-3; 12 bases line up with TRBD2. Germline CDR1 reads MNHNS; CDR2 reads SASEGT. J lost 4 bases, V lost 5 bases, and 4 bases had no gene match. This CDR3 is built from 15 residues. CDR3 amino acids: CASSKTSGRADTQYF. The CDR3 DNA reads TGTGCCAGCAGTAAGACTAGCGGGAGAGCAGATACGCAGTATTTT.

The chain is built from TRBV14 and TRBJ2-5; 8 nucleotides agree with TRBD2. Germline loops: CDR1 SGHDN, CDR2 FVKESK. This CDR3 spans 13 amino acids. With V trimmed by 4 bases and J by 4 bases, 2 bases remained unmatched. The CDR3 coding sequence is TGTGCCAGCAGCCGCGGGAGGCGAGAGACCCAGTACTTC. Its protein product is CASSRGRRETQYF. Complete variable domain (other parts from reference TRBV14 and TRBJ2-5): EAGVTQFPSHSVIEKGQTVTLRCDPISGHDNLYWYRRVMGKEIKFLLHFVKESKQDESGMPNNRFLAERTGGTYSTLKVQPAELEDSGVYFCASSRGRRETQYFGPGTRLLVL.

This clone occurred a few times. The chain combines TRBV27 with TRBJ1-5; 8 positions match TRBD1. Germline CDR1 reads MNHEY; CDR2 reads SMNVEV (reference sequence). The CDR3 is 17 amino acids. The J segment lost 5 bases and the V segment lost 1 base, leaving 10 bases of the junction unmatched. The CDR3 nucleotides are TGTGCCAGCAGTTTATGGGGGACAGGAGGGGACGATCAGCCCCAGCATTTT. It is translated as CASSLWGTGGDDQPQHF.

A few counts support this clone. This chain connects TRBV11-2 to TRBJ1-1; 9 bases align to TRBD1. The trim removed 1 base at V and 5 bases at J, leaving 5 bases unmatched. The CDR3 totals 15 residues. Germline CDR1 reads SGHAT; CDR2 reads FQNNGV. The chain's CDR3 is CASSLGGTGQTEAFF. The CDR3 DNA reads TGTGCCAGCAGCTTAGGGGGGACAGGGCAAACTGAAGCTTTCTTT.

This clone was picked up a small number of times. The V and J genes are TRBV7-3 and TRBJ2-7, with 7 bases lining up with TRBD2. This CDR3 region has 12 residues. The germline V gene encodes CDR1 SGHTA and CDR2 FQGTGA. With V trimmed by 11 bases and J by 1 base, 5 bases remained unmatched. CDR3 DNA: TGTGCCCAACGGGGGGTATCCTACGAGCAGTACTTC. Protein product: CAQRGVSYEQYF.